This T cell receptor (beta chain) was obtained from a study of blood T cell repertoires in COVID-19. The protocol was immunoSEQ multiplex PCR, while the TCRdb copy is restricted to in-frame clones and leaves out a portion. The table lists approximately 140,000 clones, about nine tenths of them singletons. V trimming: 5 bases; J trimming: 8 bases; junction bases outside the gene matches: 4. The CDR3 is 14 amino acids. Germline V CDR1 and CDR2: SEHNR, FQNEAQ (reference sequence). Sample: peripheral blood. The receptor was isolated from a man aged 50-59 years with active or convalescent COVID-19. The chain joins TRBV7-9 to TRBJ2-1; 12 nucleotides align to TRBD2. The CDR3 nucleotides read TGTGCCAGCAGCCCTCGACTAGCGGGAGATGAGCAGTTCTTC. Amino acid sequence: CASSPRLAGDEQFF.